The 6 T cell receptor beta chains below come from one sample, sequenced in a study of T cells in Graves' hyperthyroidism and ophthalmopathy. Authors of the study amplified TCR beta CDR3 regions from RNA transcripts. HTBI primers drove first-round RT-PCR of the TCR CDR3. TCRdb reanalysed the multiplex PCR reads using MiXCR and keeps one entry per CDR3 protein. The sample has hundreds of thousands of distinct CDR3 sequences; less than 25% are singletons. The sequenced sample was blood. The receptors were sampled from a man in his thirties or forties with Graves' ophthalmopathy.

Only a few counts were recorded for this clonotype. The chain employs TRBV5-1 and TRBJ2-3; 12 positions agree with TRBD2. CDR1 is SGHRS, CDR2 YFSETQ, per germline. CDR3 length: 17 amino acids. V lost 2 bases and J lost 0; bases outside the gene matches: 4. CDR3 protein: CASSLASGRESTDTQYF. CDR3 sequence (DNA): TGCGCCAGCAGCTTAGCTAGCGGGAGGGAAAGCACAGATACGCAGTATTTT.

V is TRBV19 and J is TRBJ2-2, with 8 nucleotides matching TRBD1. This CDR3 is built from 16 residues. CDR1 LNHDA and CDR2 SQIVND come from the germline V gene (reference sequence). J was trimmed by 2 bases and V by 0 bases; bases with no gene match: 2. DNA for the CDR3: TGTGCCAGTAGTATAGACAGGGGGCCTAACACCGGGGAGCTGTTTTTT. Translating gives CASSIDRGPNTGELFF.

CDR3 in amino acids: CASSLSGPHRAQYF. CDR3 DNA sequence: TGTGCCAGCAGTTTGAGCGGGCCGCACCGAGCCCAGTACTTC. The chain carries TRBV27 and TRBJ2-5; TRBD2 is a possible D gene (6 bases). This CDR3 contains 14 residues. Germline values: CDR1 MNHEY, CDR2 SMNVEV (reference sequence). Trimming cost V 3 bases and J 9 bases, with 17 bases left between them.

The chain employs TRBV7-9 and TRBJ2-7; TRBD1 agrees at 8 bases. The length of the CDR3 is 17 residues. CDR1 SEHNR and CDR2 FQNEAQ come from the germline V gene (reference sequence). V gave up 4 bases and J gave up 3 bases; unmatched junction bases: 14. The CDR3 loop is CASSSSGYRGTDYEQYF. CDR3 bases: TGTGCCAGCAGCTCCTCTGGGTACAGGGGGACTGACTACGAGCAGTACTTC.

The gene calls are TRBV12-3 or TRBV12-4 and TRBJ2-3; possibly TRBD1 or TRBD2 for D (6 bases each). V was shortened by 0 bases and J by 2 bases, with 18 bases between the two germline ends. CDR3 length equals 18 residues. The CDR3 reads CASSLARPGALVTDTQYF. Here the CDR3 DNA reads TGTGCCAGCAGTTTAGCGCGCCCGGGGGCGCTGGTCACAGATACGCAGTATTTT.

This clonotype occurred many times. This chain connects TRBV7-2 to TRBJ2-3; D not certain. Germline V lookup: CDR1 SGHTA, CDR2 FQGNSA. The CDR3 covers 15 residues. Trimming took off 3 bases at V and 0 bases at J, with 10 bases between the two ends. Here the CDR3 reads CASSFGQMSTDTQYF. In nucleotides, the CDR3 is TGTGCCAGCAGCTTTGGGCAGATGAGCACAGATACGCAGTATTTT. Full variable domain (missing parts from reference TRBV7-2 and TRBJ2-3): GAGVSQSPSNKVTEKGKDVELRCDPISGHTALYWYRQSLGQGLEFLIYFQGNSAPDKSGLPSDRFSAERTGGSVSTLTIQRTQQEDSAVYLCASSFGQMSTDTQYFGPGTRLTVL.